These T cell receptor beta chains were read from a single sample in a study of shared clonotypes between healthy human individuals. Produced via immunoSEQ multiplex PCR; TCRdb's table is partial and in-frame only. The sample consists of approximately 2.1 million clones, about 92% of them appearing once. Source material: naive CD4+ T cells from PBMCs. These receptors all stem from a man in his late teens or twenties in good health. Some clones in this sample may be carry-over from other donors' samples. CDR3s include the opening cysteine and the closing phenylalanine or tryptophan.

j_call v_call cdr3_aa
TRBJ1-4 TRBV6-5 CASRRDRESEKLFF
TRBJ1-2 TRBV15 CATSGQGQPNYGYTF
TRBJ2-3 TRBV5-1 CASSLGGTGRTDTQYF
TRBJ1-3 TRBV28 CASSLLAASSGNTIYF
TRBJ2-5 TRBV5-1 CASSSLPTSMETQYF
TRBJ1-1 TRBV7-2 CASSQARGLAFF
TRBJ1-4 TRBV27 CASRPRQNTNEKLFF
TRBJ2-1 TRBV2 CASSEYNEQFF
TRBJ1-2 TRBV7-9 CASTLMNYYGYTF
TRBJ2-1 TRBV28 CASSLSSPPGADEQFF
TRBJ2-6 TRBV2 CASTALELAGANVLTF
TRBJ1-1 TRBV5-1 CASSLDSRNTEAFF
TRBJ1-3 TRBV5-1 CASSRGQGGGNTIYF
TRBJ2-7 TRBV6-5 CASSYGGLAVYEQYF
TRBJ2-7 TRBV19 CASSIGAASSYEQYF
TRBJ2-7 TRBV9 CASSGGTGISYEQYF
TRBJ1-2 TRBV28 CASSLGLDYGYTF
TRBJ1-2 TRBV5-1 CASSLALNTNYGYTF
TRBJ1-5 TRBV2 CASSERGQRNQPQHF
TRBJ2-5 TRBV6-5 CASSSPWDRGETQYF
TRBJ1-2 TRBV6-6 CASRRPQDKNYGYTF
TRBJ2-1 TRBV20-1 CSASRGDEQFF
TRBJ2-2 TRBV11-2 CASSGLAGSGELFF
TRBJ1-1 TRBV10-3 CAISESTGPNTEAFF
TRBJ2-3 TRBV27 CASSLSRPHGTQYF
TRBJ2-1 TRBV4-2 CASNRLAGYSYNEQFF
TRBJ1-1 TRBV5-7 CASSLGWVPNPHTEAFF
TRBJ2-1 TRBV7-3 CASSPRERGEQFF
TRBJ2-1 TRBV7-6 CASSLANEQFF
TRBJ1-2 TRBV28 CASGRLGGYTF
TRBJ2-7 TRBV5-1 CASSLLDDYEQYF
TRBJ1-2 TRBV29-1 CSVAPFPSDRASNYGYTF
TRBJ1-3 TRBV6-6 CASRGGGSGNTIYF
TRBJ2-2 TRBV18 CASSQKDGTNTGELFF
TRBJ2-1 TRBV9 CASSGGSKYNEQFF
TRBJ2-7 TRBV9 CASSRLAGKAYEQYF
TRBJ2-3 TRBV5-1 CASSPANRGTDTQYF
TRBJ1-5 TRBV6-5 CASSWDRNGNQPQHF
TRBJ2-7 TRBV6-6 CASTYTARGSYEQYF
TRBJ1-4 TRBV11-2 CASSTTSTWEKLFF
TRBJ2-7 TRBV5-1 CASSVGRPPGEQYF
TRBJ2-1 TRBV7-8 CASSFGTPEVGEQFF
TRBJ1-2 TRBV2 CASSSRDTGDYGYTF
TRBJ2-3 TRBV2 CASSAGQGDTDTQYF
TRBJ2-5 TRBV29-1 CSVRGRVGETQYF
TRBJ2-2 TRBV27 CASSFPASGRSTGELFF
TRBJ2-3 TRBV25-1 CASSEPGSTDTQYF
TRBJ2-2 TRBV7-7 CASSLSRDRVTGELFF
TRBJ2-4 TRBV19 CAKRRQSELAKNIQYF
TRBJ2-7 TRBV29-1 CSVRGQPYEQYF
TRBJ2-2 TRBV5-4 CASSPLAGGLNTGELFF
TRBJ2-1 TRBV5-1 CASSPFVDSYNEQFF
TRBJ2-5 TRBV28 CASSSLWGGQETQYF
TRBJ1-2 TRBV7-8 CASSFGPVENYGYTF
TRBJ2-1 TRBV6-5 CASSTGGEDEQFF
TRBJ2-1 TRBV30 CAWNSAGYNEQFF